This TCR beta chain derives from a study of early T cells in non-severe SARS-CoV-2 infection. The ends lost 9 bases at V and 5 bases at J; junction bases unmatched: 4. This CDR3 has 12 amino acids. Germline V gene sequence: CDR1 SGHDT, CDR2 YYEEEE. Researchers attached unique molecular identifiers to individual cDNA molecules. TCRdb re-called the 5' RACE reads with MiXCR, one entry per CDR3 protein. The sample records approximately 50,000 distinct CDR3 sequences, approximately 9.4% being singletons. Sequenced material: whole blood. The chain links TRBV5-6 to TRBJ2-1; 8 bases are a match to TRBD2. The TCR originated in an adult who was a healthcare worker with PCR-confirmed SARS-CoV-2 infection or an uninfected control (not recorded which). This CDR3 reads CATGLVDNEQFF. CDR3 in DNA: TGTGCCACGGGACTAGTAGACAATGAGCAGTTCTTC.